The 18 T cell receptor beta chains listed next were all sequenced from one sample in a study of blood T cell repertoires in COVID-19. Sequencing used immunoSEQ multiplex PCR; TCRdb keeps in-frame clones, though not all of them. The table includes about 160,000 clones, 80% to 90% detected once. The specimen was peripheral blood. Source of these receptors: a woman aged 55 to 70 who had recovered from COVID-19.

The CDR3 loop reads CASSPGTSLGTDTQYF. The CDR3 coding sequence is TGTGCCAGCAGCCCCGGGACTAGTCTAGGCACAGATACGCAGTATTTT. The V gene is TRBV3-1 (or the pseudogene TRBV3-2), the J gene TRBJ2-3, with 8 positions matching TRBD2. Per the germline V gene, CDR1 is LGHDT and CDR2 is YNNKEL (reference sequence). The CDR3 loop spans 16 amino acids. Germline trimming cut 4 bases from V and 1 base from J; bases unmatched to any gene: 7.

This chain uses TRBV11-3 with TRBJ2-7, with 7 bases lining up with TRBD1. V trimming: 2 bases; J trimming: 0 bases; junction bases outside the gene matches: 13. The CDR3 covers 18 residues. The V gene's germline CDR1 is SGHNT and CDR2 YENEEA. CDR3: CASSLFSSTGTASYEQYF. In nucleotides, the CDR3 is TGTGCCAGCAGCTTATTTAGTAGCACGGGGACAGCCTCCTACGAGCAGTACTTC.

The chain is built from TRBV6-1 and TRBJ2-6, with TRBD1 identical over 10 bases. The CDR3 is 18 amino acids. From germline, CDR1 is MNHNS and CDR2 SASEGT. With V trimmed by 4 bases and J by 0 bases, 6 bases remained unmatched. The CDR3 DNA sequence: TGTGCCAGCAGTGCCCAGGGACAGGGGTACTCTGGGGCCAACGTCCTGACTTTC. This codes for CASSAQGQGYSGANVLTF.

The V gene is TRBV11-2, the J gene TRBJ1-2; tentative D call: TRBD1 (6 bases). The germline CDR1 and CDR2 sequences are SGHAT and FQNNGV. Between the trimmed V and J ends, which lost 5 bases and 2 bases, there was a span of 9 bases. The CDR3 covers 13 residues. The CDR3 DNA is TGTGCCAGCAGCCAAGGACAGAACTATGGCTACACCTTC. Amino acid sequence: CASSQGQNYGYTF.

The CDR3 here is CASSDLLSGNTIYF. The CDR3 nucleotides read TGTGCCAGCAGTGACTTACTATCTGGAAACACCATATATTTT. This rearrangement joins TRBV2 to TRBJ1-3, with D unclear. Germline loops: CDR1 SNHLY, CDR2 FYNNEI. The CDR3 extends over 14 amino acids. The V gene lost 3 bases and the J gene lost 1 base, with 7 bases spanning the gap.

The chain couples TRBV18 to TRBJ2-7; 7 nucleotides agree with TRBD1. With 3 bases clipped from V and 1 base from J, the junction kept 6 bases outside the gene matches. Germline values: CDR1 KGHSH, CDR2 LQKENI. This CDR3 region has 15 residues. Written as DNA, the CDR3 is TGTGCCAGCTCACCGACTCGACAGGGATCCTACGAGCAGTACTTC. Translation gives CASSPTRQGSYEQYF.

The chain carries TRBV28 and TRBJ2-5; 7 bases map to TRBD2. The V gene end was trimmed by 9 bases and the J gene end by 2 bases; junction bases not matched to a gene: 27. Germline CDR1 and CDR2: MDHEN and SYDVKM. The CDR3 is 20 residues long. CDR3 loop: CASPPRITGGNGGLQETQYF. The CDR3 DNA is TGTGCCAGTCCCCCGAGGATAACGGGGGGTAATGGGGGGTTACAAGAGACCCAGTACTTC.

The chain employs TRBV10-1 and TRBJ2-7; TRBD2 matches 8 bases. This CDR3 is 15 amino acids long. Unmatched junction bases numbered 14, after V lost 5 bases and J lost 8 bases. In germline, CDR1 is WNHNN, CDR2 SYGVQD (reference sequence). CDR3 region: CASSPGGSGVSQQYF. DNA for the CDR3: TGCGCCAGCAGTCCCGGGGGTAGCGGGGTATCGCAGCAGTACTTC.

In nucleotides, the CDR3 is TGCGCCAGCACGACTAGCGGTGCTAGCACAGATACGCAGTATTTT. This gives the protein CASTTSGASTDTQYF. This chain uses TRBV5-1 with TRBJ2-3; TRBD2 matches 9 bases. Germline V gene data show CDR1 as SGHRS and CDR2 as YFSETQ. This CDR3 has 15 residues. The trim removed 6 bases at V and 0 bases at J, leaving 5 bases unmatched.

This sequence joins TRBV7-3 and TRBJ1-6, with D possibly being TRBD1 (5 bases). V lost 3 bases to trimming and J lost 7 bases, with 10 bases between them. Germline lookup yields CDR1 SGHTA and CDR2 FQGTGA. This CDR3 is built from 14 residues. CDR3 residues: CASSFDRANSPLHF. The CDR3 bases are TGTGCCAGCAGCTTCGACAGAGCGAATTCACCCCTCCACTTT. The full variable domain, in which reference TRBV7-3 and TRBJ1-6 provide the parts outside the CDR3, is GAGVSQTPSNKVTEKGKYVELRCDPISGHTALYWYRQSLGQGPEFLIYFQGTGAADDSGLPNDRFFAVRPEGSVSTLKIQRTERGDSAVYLCASSFDRANSPLHFGNGTRLTVT.

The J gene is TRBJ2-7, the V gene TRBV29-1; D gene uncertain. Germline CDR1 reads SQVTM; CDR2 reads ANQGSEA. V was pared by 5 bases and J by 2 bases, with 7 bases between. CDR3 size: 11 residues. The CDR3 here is CSVSRAYEQYF. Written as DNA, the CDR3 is TGCAGCGTTAGCCGGGCCTACGAGCAGTACTTC.

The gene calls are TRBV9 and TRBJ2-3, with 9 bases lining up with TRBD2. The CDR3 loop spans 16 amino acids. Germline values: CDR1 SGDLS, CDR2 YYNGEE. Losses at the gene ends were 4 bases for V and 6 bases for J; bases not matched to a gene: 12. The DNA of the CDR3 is TGTGCCAGCAGCTCCATTAGCGGGGGACCCCCGGATACGCAGTATTTT. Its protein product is CASSSISGGPPDTQYF.

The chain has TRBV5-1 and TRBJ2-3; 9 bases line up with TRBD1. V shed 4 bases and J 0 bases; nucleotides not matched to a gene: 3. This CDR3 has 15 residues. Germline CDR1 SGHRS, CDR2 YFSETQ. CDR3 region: CASSQDRGSTDTQYF. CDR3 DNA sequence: TGCGCCAGCAGCCAGGACAGGGGTAGCACAGATACGCAGTATTTT.

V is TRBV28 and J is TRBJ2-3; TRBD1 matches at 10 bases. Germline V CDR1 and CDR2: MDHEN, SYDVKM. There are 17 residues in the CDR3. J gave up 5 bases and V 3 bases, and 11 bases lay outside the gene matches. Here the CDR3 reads CASSFVQYRTGGDTQYF. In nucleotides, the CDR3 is TGTGCCAGCAGTTTTGTTCAGTACAGGACAGGGGGAGATACGCAGTATTTT.

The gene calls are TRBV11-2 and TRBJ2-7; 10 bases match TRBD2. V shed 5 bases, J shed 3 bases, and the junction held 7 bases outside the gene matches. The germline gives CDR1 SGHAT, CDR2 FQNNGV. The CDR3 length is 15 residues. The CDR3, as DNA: TGTGCCAGCAGCCCTACTAGCGGGGTCCGCTACGAGCAGTACTTC. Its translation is CASSPTSGVRYEQYF.

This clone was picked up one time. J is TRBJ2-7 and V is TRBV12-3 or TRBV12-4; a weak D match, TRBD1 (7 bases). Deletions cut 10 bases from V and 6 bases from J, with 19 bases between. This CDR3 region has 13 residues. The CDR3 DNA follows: TGTGCCACCGGGCAGGGGGGTACCCCCGAGCAGTACTTC. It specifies CATGQGGTPEQYF.

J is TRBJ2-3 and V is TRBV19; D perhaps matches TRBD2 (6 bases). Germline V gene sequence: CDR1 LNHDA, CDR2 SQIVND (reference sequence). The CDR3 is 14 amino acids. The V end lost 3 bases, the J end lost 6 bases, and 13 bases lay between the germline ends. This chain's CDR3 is CASSIWRGGDTQYF. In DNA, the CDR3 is TGTGCCAGTAGTATCTGGCGGGGAGGCGATACGCAGTATTTT.

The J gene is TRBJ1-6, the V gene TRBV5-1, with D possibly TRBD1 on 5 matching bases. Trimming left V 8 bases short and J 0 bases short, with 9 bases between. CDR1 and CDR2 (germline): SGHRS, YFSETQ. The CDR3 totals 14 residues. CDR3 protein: CASSRASYNSPLHF. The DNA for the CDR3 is TGCGCCAGTTCCAGGGCCTCCTATAATTCACCCCTCCACTTT.